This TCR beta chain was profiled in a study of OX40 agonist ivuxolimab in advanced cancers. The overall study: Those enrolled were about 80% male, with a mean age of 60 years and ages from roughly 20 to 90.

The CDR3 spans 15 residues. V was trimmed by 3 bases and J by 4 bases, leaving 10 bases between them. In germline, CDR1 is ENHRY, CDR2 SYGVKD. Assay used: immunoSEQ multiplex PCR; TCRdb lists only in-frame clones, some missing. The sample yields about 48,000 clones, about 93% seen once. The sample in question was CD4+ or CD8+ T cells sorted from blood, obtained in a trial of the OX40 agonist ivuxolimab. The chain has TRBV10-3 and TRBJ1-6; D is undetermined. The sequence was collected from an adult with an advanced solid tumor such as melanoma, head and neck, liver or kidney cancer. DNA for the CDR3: TGTGCCATCAGTGAAGGAGGAGCATATAATTCACCCCTCCACTTT. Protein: CAISEGGAYNSPLHF.